A single sample is the source of the 18 T cell receptor beta chains below, sequenced in a study of blood T cell repertoires in COVID-19. The repertoire was sequenced with immunoSEQ multiplex PCR; TCRdb's copy has only in-frame clones and lacks some. The sample consists of roughly 180,000 clones, 60% to 85% of them appearing once. The sample taken for sequencing was peripheral blood. All receptors derive from an older woman with COVID-19, enrolled during active disease.

The J gene is TRBJ2-1, the V gene TRBV11-3; 15 bases map to TRBD2. Germline-derived CDR1 and CDR2 are SGHNT and YENEEA. J gave up 8 bases and V 1 base, and 15 bases lay outside the gene matches. This CDR3 region has 20 residues. CDR3 protein: CASSLGAPGLAGGMADEQFF. CDR3 coding DNA: TGTGCCAGCAGCTTAGGGGCGCCGGGACTAGCGGGGGGCATGGCCGATGAGCAGTTCTTC.

The chain uses TRBV3-1 (or the pseudogene TRBV3-2) and TRBJ2-7, with 11 bases lining up with TRBD2. The length of the CDR3 is 17 residues. The trim removed 0 bases at V and 5 bases at J, leaving 9 bases unmatched. CDR1 and CDR2 from the germline V gene are LGHDT and YNNKEL (reference sequence). CDR3 bases: TGTGCCAGCAGCCAAGATCTGAGCGGACTAGCGGGTCACGAGCAGTACTTC. Its protein product is CASSQDLSGLAGHEQYF.

This clone came up once. The rearrangement links TRBV6-1 to TRBJ2-3, with D hard to call. The length of the CDR3 is 15 residues. Germline loops: CDR1 MNHNS, CDR2 SASEGT. V was pared by 3 bases and J by 2 bases, with 12 bases between. CDR3 nucleotides: TGTGCCAGCAGTGAGGAGTTATGGTCCACAGATACGCAGTATTTT. It translates to CASSEELWSTDTQYF.

This sequence joins TRBV30 and TRBJ2-1, with TRBD2 matching over 10 bases. Germline CDR1 and CDR2: GTSNPN and SVGIG (reference sequence). The V and J ends lost 0 bases and 0 bases, in that order; junction bases with no gene match: 11. The CDR3 is made up of 19 amino acids. CDR3 region: CAWSVFPSGRFISYNEQFF. The CDR3 region has the DNA TGTGCCTGGAGTGTATTCCCTAGCGGGAGATTCATCTCCTACAATGAGCAGTTCTTC.

This clone is a singleton in its sample. This chain links TRBV7-2 with TRBJ2-3; D may be TRBD1 (5 bases). This CDR3 spans 14 amino acids. Trimming stripped 1 base from V and 7 bases from J, with 12 bases between. Germline CDR1 is SGHTA and CDR2 is FQGNSA. The CDR3 DNA is TGTGCCAGCAGCTTAGTATCGGACACCTATACGCAGTATTTT. Protein: CASSLVSDTYTQYF.

V and J are TRBV2 and TRBJ1-1; unclear D gene. This CDR3 is 16 amino acids long. Deletions cut 0 bases from V and 0 bases from J, with 11 bases between. CDR1 is SNHLY and CDR2 is FYNNEI in the germline V gene. The chain's CDR3 is CASSEARGLMNTEAFF. For the CDR3, the DNA is TGTGCCAGCAGTGAAGCGCGAGGGTTGATGAACACTGAAGCTTTCTTT.

Only one count was recorded for this clone. CDR3 region: CASYQGQGKLFF. The CDR3 DNA sequence: TGTGCCAGTTACCAGGGCCAGGGGAAACTGTTTTTT. This chain joins TRBV19 and TRBJ1-4; perhaps TRBD1 as D (6 bases). The CDR3 sequence is 12 residues long. Trimming removed 8 bases at V and 11 bases at J, with 15 bases between. Germline CDR1 LNHDA, CDR2 SQIVND (reference sequence).

The chain carries TRBV5-1 and TRBJ1-2, with TRBD1 matching 9 bases. CDR1 SGHRS and CDR2 YFSETQ come from the germline V gene. The CDR3 is 15 residues long. The ends lost 5 bases at V and 8 bases at J; junction bases unmatched: 13. DNA of the CDR3: TGCGCCAGCAGGATCTCAGCGGACAGGGGCCGGGGCTACACCTTC. Protein product: CASRISADRGRGYTF.

The chain combines TRBV7-2 with TRBJ2-5; possibly TRBD1 for D (5 bases). The V and J ends lost 5 bases and 4 bases respectively, with 17 bases between them. Germline V lookup: CDR1 SGHTA, CDR2 FQGNSA. This CDR3 is 15 amino acids long. The CDR3 sequence is CASSPGLGVGETQYF. The CDR3 bases are TGTGCCAGCAGCCCTGGCTTAGGGGTGGGAGAGACCCAGTACTTC.

The chain carries TRBV20-1 and TRBJ1-1; D is unclear. The CDR3 length is 15 residues. Germline V CDR1 and CDR2: DFQATT, SNEGSKA (reference sequence). The V gene lost 3 bases and the J gene lost 4 bases, with 18 bases spanning the gap. The CDR3 nucleotides are TGCAGTGCTAGTTCGGCGCCACGTCCAGGCACTGAAGCTTTCTTT. It encodes CSASSAPRPGTEAFF.

This clone was seen only a few times. V and J are TRBV11-3 and TRBJ2-2, with a possible D match to TRBD2 (5 bases). The CDR3 is made up of 14 amino acids. V lost 6 bases, J lost 3 bases, and 11 bases lay in between. The germline V gene encodes CDR1 SGHNT and CDR2 YENEEA. The CDR3 DNA reads as TGTGCCAGCAGAGGAGGTATCGACACCGGGGAGCTGTTTTTT. Its translation is CASRGGIDTGELFF.

The chain links TRBV18 to TRBJ2-7; maybe TRBD1 (6 bases). The CDR3 is made up of 14 amino acids. Germline CDR1 is KGHSH and CDR2 is LQKENI. With 3 bases removed from V and 5 bases from J, the gap between germline ends came to 14 bases. The CDR3 DNA reads as TGTGCCAGCTCACCCCCGGTACAGGGCCACGAGCAGTACTTC. Residues: CASSPPVQGHEQYF.

This chain links TRBV6-5 with TRBJ2-1, with D possibly matching TRBD2 (6 bases). CDR1 is MNHEY, CDR2 SVGAGI, per germline. V shed 5 bases and J shed 7 bases, with 15 bases lying between them. This CDR3 has 14 amino acids. The chain's CDR3 is CASSTRTNGNEQFF. CDR3 nucleotides: TGTGCCAGCAGTACTAGGACTAATGGTAATGAGCAGTTCTTC.

The chain links TRBV3-1 (or the pseudogene TRBV3-2) to TRBJ1-3; tentatively, D is TRBD1 (5 bases). V lost 2 bases and J lost 5, with 13 bases in between. Germline values: CDR1 LGHDT, CDR2 YNNKEL (reference sequence). CDR3 length: 15 residues. CDR3 DNA sequence: TGTGCCAGCAGCCAAATTGCGGGGGGAAGAAACACCATATATTTT. Amino acid sequence: CASSQIAGGRNTIYF.

In regard to this clone: This CDR3 is also generated by other DNA sequences in the sample. J is TRBJ2-3 and V is TRBV5-1; D is possibly TRBD2 (5 bases). V shed 0 bases and J shed 1 base, with 9 bases lying between them. Germline V gene lookup returns CDR1 SGHRS and CDR2 YFSETQ. The CDR3 is 15 residues long. The CDR3 protein is CASSLDGGRTDTQYF. The DNA for the CDR3 is TGCGCCAGCAGCTTGGATGGAGGTCGCACAGATACGCAGTATTTT.

The rearrangement uses TRBV30 and TRBJ1-2; unclear D gene. Germline V gene data show CDR1 as GTSNPN and CDR2 as SVGIG (reference sequence). Trimming took 4 bases from V and 8 from J, leaving 14 bases between them. The CDR3 sequence is 12 residues long. CDR3: CAWTLPRGGYTF. CDR3 DNA sequence: TGTGCCTGGACCCTGCCGAGAGGGGGCTACACCTTC.

The table lists this clone with a count of one. The chain has TRBV5-1 and TRBJ1-2; 7 bases match TRBD1. V gave up 4 bases and J gave up 3 bases; unmatched junction bases: 9. CDR3 length: 15 amino acids. Germline-derived CDR1 and CDR2 are SGHRS and YFSETQ. The CDR3 nucleotides read TGCGCCAGCAGCAACCGACAGGGTCAGGACTATGGCTACACCTTC. Protein sequence: CASSNRQGQDYGYTF.

The gene calls are TRBV29-1 and TRBJ2-5; 7 nucleotides agree with TRBD1. This CDR3 has 13 residues. Germline CDR1 reads SQVTM; CDR2 reads ANQGSEA. V shed 5 bases, J shed 4 bases, and the junction held 7 bases outside the gene matches. Here the CDR3 reads CSVPTGVRETQYF. The CDR3 DNA reads as TGCAGCGTTCCTACAGGGGTCAGAGAGACCCAGTACTTC.